This T cell receptor beta chain comes out of a study of shared clonotypes between healthy human individuals. Study-level background: Per donor, three plates held CD4 naive cells, three held CD4 memory, two held CD8 naive and one held CD8 memory.

The naive CD8 fraction comprised CD45RO-negative cells positively selected for CCR7 and excluded terminally differentiated effector memory CD45RA+ cells. It was across several immunoSEQ plates that each subset's genomic DNA was evenly split. Original handling: There were no quality scores in the junction-only immunoSEQ sequences, so filtering differed. Here immunoSEQ multiplex PCR was the method, and the copy in TCRdb shows in-frame clones only, minus some. Clone size and the V and J calls come from that table; the DNA yielded D and trimming. The repertoire includes about 2 million clones, over 85% of them detected once, and roughly 1.1% sits in the top ten. Whole-study results and caveats: Estimated clonotype richness was generally higher in naive than memory subsets.

Notes on this clone: Its matching antigen is unknown.

This CDR3 region has 12 residues. Germline V gives CDR1 SEHNR, CDR2 FQNEAQ (reference sequence). The V end was cut by 3 bases, the J end by 6 bases, with 6 bases between. The chain joins TRBV7-9 to TRBJ2-1; no reliable D call. This TCR was recovered from a man younger than 35 in good health. The sequenced sample was naive CD8+ T cells sorted from blood. CDR3 sequence reads: CASSFLSNEQFF. The CDR3 nucleotides read TGTGCCAGCAGCTTCCTGTCCAATGAGCAGTTCTTC.